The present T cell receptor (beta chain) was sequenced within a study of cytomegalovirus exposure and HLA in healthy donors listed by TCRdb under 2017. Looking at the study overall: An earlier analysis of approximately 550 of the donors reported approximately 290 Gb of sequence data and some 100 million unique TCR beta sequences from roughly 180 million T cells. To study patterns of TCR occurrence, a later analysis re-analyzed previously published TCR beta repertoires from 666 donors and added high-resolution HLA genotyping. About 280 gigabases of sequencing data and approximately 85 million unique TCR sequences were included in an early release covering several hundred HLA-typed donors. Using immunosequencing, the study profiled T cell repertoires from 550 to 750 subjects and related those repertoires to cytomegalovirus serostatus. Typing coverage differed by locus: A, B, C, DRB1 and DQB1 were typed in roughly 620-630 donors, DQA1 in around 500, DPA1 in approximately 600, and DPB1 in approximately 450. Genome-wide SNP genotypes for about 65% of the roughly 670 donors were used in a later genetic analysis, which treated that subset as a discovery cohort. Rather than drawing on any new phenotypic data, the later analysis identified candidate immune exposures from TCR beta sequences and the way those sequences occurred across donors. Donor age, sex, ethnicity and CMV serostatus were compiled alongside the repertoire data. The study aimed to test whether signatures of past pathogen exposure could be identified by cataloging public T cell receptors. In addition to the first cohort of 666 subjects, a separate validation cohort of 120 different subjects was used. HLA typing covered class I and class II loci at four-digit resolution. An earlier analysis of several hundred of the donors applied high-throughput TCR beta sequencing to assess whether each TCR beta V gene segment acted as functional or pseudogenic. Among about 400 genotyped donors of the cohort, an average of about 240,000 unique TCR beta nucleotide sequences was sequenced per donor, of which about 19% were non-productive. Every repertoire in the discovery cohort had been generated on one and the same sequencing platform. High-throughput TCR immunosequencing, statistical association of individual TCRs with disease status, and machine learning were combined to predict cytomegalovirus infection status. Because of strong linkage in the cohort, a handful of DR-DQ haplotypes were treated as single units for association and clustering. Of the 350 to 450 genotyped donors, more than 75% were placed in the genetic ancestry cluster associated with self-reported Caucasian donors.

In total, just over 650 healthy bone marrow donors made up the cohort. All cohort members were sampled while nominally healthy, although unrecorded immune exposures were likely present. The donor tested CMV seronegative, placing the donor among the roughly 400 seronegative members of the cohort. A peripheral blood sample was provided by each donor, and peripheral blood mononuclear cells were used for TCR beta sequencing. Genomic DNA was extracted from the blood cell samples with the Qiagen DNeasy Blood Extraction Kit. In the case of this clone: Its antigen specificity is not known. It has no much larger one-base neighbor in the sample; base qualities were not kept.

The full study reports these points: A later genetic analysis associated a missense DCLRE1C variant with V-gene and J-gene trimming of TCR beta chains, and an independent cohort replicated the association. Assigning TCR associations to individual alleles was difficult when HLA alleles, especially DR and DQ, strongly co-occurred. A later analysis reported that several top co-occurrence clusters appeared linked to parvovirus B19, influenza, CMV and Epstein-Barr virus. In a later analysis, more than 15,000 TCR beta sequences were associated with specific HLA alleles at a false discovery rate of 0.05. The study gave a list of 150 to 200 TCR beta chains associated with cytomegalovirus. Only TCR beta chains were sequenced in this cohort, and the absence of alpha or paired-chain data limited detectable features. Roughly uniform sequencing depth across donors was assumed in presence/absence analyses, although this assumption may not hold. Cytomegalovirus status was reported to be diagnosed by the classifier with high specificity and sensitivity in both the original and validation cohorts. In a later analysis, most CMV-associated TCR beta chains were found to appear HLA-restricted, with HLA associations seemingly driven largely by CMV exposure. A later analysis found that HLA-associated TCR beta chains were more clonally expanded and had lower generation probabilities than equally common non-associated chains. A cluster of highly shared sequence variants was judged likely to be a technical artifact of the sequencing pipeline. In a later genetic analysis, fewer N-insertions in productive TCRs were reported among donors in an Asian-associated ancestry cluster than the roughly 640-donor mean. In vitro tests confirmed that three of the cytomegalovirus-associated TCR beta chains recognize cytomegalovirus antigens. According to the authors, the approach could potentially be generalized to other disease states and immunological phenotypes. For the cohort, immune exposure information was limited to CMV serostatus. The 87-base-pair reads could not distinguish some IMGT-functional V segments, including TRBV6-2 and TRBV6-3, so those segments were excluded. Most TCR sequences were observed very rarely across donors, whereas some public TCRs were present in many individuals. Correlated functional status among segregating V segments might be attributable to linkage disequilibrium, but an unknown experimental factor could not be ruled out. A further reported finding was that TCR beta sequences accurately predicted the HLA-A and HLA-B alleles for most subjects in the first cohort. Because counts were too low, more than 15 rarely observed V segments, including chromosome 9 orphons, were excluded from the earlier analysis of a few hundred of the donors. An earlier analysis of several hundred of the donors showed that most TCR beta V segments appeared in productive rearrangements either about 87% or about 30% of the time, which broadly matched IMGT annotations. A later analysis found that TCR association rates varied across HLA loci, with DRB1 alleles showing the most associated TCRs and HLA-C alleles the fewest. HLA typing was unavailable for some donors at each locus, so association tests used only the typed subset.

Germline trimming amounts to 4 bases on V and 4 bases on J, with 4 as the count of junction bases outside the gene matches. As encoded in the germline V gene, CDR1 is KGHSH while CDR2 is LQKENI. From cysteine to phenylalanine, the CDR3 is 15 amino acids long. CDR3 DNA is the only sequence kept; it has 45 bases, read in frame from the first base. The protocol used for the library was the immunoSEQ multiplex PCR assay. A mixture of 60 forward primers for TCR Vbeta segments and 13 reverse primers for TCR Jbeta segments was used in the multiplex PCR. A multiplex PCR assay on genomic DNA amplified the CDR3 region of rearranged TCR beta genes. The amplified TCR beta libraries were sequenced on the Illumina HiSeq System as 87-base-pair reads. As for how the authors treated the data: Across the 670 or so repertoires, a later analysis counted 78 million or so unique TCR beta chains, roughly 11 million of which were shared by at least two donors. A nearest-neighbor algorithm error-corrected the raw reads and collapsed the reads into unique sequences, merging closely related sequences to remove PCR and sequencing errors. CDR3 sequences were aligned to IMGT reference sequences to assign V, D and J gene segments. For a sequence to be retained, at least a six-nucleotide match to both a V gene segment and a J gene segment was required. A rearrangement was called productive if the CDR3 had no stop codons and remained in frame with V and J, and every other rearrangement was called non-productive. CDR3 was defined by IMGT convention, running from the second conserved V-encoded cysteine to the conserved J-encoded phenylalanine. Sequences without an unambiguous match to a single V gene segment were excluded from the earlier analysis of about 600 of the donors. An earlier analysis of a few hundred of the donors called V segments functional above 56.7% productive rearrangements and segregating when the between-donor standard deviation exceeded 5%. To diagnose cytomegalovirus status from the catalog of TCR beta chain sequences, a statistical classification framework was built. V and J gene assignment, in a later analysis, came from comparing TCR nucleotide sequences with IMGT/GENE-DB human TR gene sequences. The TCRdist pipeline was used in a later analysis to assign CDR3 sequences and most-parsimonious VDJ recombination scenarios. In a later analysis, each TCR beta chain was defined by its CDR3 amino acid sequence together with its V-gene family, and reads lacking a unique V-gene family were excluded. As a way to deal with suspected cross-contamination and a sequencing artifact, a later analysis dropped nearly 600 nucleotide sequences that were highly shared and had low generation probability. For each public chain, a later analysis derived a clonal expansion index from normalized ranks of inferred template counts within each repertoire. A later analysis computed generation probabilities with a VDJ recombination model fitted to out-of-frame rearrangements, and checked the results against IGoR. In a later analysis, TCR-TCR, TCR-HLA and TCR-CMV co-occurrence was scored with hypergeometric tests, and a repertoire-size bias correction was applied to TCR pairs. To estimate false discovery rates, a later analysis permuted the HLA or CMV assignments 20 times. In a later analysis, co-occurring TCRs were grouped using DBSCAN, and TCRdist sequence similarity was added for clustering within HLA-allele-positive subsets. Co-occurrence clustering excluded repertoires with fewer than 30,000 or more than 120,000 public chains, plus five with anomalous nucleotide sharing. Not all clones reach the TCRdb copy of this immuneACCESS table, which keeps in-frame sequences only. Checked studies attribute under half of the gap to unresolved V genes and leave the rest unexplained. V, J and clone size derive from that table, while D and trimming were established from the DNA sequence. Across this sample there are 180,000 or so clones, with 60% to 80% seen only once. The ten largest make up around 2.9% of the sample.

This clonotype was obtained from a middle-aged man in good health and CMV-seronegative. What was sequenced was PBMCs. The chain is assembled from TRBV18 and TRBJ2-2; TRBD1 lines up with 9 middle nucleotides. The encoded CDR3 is CASSRDRVGTGELFF. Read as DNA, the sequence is TGTGCCAGCTCACGGGACAGGGTAGGCACCGGGGAGCTGTTTTTT.